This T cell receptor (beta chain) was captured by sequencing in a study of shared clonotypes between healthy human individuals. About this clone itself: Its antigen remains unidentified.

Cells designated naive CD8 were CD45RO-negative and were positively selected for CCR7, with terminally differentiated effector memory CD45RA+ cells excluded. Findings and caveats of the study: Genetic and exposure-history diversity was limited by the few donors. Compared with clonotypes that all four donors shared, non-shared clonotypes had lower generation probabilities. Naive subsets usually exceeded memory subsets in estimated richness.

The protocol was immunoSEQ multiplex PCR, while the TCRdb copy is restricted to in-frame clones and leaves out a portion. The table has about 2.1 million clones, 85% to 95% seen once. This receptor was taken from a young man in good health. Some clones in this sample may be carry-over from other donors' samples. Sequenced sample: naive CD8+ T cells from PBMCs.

The CDR3 spells CATGQLQEGVWGETQYF. The CDR3 DNA reads as TGTGCCACCGGACAGTTGCAGGAAGGGGTATGGGGAGAGACCCAGTACTTC. This chain links TRBV25-1 with TRBJ2-5; a possible D gene is TRBD1 (6 bases). Germline V gene lookup returns CDR1 MGHDK and CDR2 SYGVNS. V was trimmed by 10 bases and J by 4 bases, leaving 28 bases between them. This CDR3 has 17 residues.